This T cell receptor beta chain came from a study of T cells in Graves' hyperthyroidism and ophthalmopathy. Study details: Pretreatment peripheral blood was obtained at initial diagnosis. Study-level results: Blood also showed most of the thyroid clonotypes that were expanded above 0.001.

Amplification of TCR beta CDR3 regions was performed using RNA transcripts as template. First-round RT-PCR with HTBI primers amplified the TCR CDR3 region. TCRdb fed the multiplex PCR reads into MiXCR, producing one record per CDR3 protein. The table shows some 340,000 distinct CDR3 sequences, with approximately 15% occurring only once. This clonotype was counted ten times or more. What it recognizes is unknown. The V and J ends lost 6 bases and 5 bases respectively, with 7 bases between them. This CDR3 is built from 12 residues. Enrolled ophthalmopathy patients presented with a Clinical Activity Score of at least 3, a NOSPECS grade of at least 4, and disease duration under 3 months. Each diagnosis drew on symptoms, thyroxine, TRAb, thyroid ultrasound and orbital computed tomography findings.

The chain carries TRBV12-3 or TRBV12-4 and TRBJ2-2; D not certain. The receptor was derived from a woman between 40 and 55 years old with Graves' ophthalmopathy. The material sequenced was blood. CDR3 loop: CASSYQTGELFF. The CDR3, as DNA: TGTGCCAGCAGCTATCAGACCGGGGAGCTGTTTTTT.